A single sample is the source of the 28 T cell receptor beta chains below, sequenced in a study of identical twins. A single record per CDR3 protein comes from TCRdb applying MiXCR to the 5' RACE reads. Of roughly 710,000 distinct CDR3 sequences listed, approximately 6.1% were seen once; the top ten hold roughly 1.6%. Material for sequencing was naive T cells sorted from blood. The receptors were gathered from a man aged 18 to 30 in good health.

This clonotype showed up many times. The rearrangement links TRBV12-3 or TRBV12-4 to TRBJ2-3, with D perhaps TRBD1 or TRBD2 (5 bases each). V was cut by 3 bases and J by 5 bases, with 18 bases left in between. The CDR3 sequence is 16 residues long. CDR3 bases: TGTGCCAGCAGTTTCATTCCCGATGGGACGTTAGATACGCAGTATTTT. Encoded protein: CASSFIPDGTLDTQYF.

The rearrangement links TRBV7-2 to TRBJ2-7, with D possibly being TRBD2 (6 bases). V lost 0 bases, J lost 1 base, and 7 bases lay in between. CDR3 length equals 14 residues. The V gene's germline CDR1 is SGHTA and CDR2 FQGNSA. The CDR3 bases are TGTGCCAGCAGCTTAGCGGAGGGTTCCTACGAGCAGTACTTC. Protein sequence: CASSLAEGSYEQYF.

This sequence joins TRBV4-2 and TRBJ2-2; D might be TRBD2 (5 bases). CDR1 is LGHNA, CDR2 YNFKEQ, per germline. V gave up 0 bases and J gave up 5 bases, with 13 bases separating them. The CDR3 totals 16 residues. The CDR3 protein is CASSQDVGVGTGELFF. In nucleotides, the CDR3 is TGTGCCAGCAGCCAAGATGTGGGAGTAGGGACCGGGGAGCTGTTTTTT.

This clonotype was detected ten times or more. The chain has TRBV7-6 and TRBJ2-3, with D unresolved. Germline V gives CDR1 SGHVS, CDR2 FNYEAQ. The length of the CDR3 is 16 residues. Trimming took 1 base from V and 3 from J, leaving 14 bases between them. The CDR3 DNA reads as TGTGCCAGCAGCTTAGGGGCAGGCGCGAGAACAGATACGCAGTATTTT. This translates into CASSLGAGARTDTQYF.

This clonotype was seen a few times. A much larger clone lies one base from this, so it may be a read error. The chain carries TRBV5-1 and TRBJ1-1; no clear D. Trimming left V 1 base short and J 3 bases short, with 7 bases between. The CDR3 sequence is 13 residues long. Germline lookup yields CDR1 SGHRS and CDR2 YFSETQ. The CDR3 region has the DNA TGCGCCAGCAGCTTGTTCGGGGACACTGAAGCTTTCTTT. It codes for CASSLFGDTEAFF. The complete variable domain, with remaining parts taken from reference TRBV5-1 and TRBJ1-1, reads KAGVTQTPRYLIKTRGQQVTLSCSPISGHRSVSWYQQTPGQGLQFLFEYFSETQRNKGNFPGRFSGRQFSNSRSEMNVSTLELGDSALYLCASSLFGDTEAFFGQGTRLTVV.

This rearrangement joins TRBV5-1 to TRBJ1-6, with 8 bases identical to TRBD1. With 4 bases clipped from V and 5 bases from J, the junction kept 11 bases outside the gene matches. The CDR3 covers 17 residues. Per germline, CDR1 SGHRS and CDR2 YFSETQ. The CDR3 nucleotides read TGCGCCAGCAGCATCGGACAGGGCGGGGGCGATAATTCACCCCTCCACTTT. Encoded protein: CASSIGQGGGDNSPLHF.

This clonotype was seen repeatedly, ten times or more. V gene TRBV11-2 combines with J gene TRBJ2-1; 10 bases line up with TRBD2. The CDR3 runs to 17 residues. Germline values: CDR1 SGHAT, CDR2 FQNNGV. V dropped 2 bases and J dropped 7; count of bases not matched to a gene: 11. CDR3: CASSLKIRTSGMNEQFF. The DNA of the CDR3 is TGTGCCAGCAGCTTAAAGATCAGGACTAGCGGCATGAATGAGCAGTTCTTC.

V and J are TRBV7-9 and TRBJ2-3; TRBD1 aligns across 10 bases. Germline-derived CDR1 and CDR2 are SEHNR and FQNEAQ (reference sequence). CDR3 size: 15 residues. Unmatched junction bases numbered 4, after V lost 1 base and J lost 6 bases. The CDR3 loop is CASSLVDRGADTQYF. As DNA, the CDR3 is TGTGCCAGCAGCTTAGTGGACAGGGGGGCGGATACGCAGTATTTT.

The rearrangement joins TRBV6-1 to TRBJ1-2; 8 bases agree with TRBD1. CDR1 MNHNS and CDR2 SASEGT come from the germline V gene. The J segment lost 6 bases and the V segment lost 5 bases, leaving 11 bases of the junction unmatched. The CDR3 is 15 residues long. This CDR3 is CASSPFTGGYDGYTF. The CDR3 DNA follows: TGTGCCAGCAGTCCGTTTACAGGGGGGTATGATGGCTACACCTTC.

The V gene is TRBV21-1, the J gene TRBJ2-2; the D call TRBD1 from the table was never checked on the DNA. TRBV21-1 represents a pseudogene. The CDR3 covers 16 residues. The CDR3 nucleotides read TGTGCCAGCAGCAAAGGACAGCCAGCGAACACCGGGGAGCTGTTTTTT. It is translated as CASSKGQPANTGELFF.

This clonotype was seen repeatedly, ten times or more. V is TRBV11-2 and J is TRBJ1-3, with D possibly TRBD1 on 5 matching bases. CDR1 is SGHAT, CDR2 FQNNGV, per germline. The CDR3 loop spans 18 amino acids. Deletions cut 2 bases from V and 0 bases from J, with 17 bases between. CDR3: CASSLSGAKFYSGNTIYF. CDR3 DNA sequence: TGTGCCAGCAGCTTAAGTGGGGCCAAGTTTTACTCTGGAAACACCATATATTTT.

This clonotype was seen repeatedly, ten times or more. This sequence joins TRBV11-2 and TRBJ1-1; D call uncertain. The V gene lost 0 bases and the J gene lost 2 bases, with 7 bases spanning the gap. Germline V gives CDR1 SGHAT, CDR2 FQNNGV. CDR3 size: 14 residues. The CDR3 loop reads CASSLELYNTEAFF. CDR3 bases: TGTGCCAGCAGCTTAGAGTTATATAACACTGAAGCTTTCTTT.

This clonotype was counted ten times or more. DNA of the CDR3: TGTGCCATCAGTGATTCTAGCGGGAGGGCCCGCTCCTACAATGAGCAGTTCTTC. Its protein is CAISDSSGRARSYNEQFF. This chain joins TRBV10-3 and TRBJ2-1; 12 positions agree with TRBD2. The CDR3 is 18 residues long. Germline assignment: CDR1 ENHRY and CDR2 SYGVKD. Trimming took 3 bases from V and 0 from J; bases not matched to a gene: 6.

In this sample, this clonotype turned up many times. CDR3 protein: CASSPRLGGEQYV. DNA for the CDR3: TGCGCCAGCAGCCCACGACTCGGCGGCGAGCAGTACGTC. V usage is TRBV5-1 and J usage is TRBJ2-7, with D hard to call. V dropped 4 bases and J dropped 6 bases, with 14 bases sitting between them. This CDR3 comprises 13 residues. Per germline, CDR1 SGHRS and CDR2 YFSETQ.

The J gene is TRBJ2-1, the V gene TRBV12-3 or TRBV12-4; 9 bases line up with TRBD2. The CDR3 is made up of 16 amino acids. V lost 2 bases and J lost 3; bases outside the gene matches: 5. CDR3 region: CASSLRLAELYNEQFF. The CDR3 DNA sequence: TGTGCCAGCAGTTTACGACTAGCGGAACTCTACAATGAGCAGTTCTTC.

A few counts support this clonotype. The chain recombines TRBV25-1 with TRBJ2-7; TRBD2 aligns across 11 bases. Germline trimming cut 10 bases from V and 3 bases from J; bases unmatched to any gene: 8. This CDR3 comprises 14 residues. Germline V lookup: CDR1 MGHDK, CDR2 SYGVNS. The DNA of the CDR3 is TGTGCCATCAACTATGGGACTAGCGGCTACGAGCAGTACGTC. Protein: CAINYGTSGYEQYV.

The V gene is TRBV3-1, the J gene TRBJ2-1; the match to TRBD2 covers 11 bases. V gave up 3 bases and J gave up 3 bases; unmatched junction bases: 7. CDR3 length equals 17 residues. Germline values: CDR1 LGHDT, CDR2 YNNKEL (reference sequence). The chain's CDR3 is CASSQLSGLAGYNEQFF. As DNA, the CDR3 is TGTGCCAGCAGCCAGCTATCTGGACTAGCGGGCTACAATGAGCAGTTCTTC.

This clonotype was recorded many times. V usage is TRBV5-5 and J usage is TRBJ2-1; a possible D gene is TRBD2 (6 bases). This CDR3 has 15 amino acids. V lost 1 base to trimming and J lost 4 bases, with 12 bases between them. Looked up from germline, CDR1 is SGHKS and CDR2 is YYEKEE (reference sequence). In nucleotides, the CDR3 is TGTGCCAGCAGCTTGTCTCTAGCGTCATACAATGAGCAGTTCTTC. Translating it yields CASSLSLASYNEQFF.

J is TRBJ2-7 and V is TRBV5-1; the D is unclear. The CDR3 spans 14 residues. Trimming stripped 0 bases from V and 2 bases from J, with 9 bases between. The germline V gene has CDR1 SGHRS and CDR2 YFSETQ. CDR3 nucleotide sequence: TGCGCCAGCAGCTTGGAGGCGCCTACCTACGAGCAGTACTTC. Its protein product is CASSLEAPTYEQYF.

The CDR3 DNA follows: TGCAGTGCCGCCAACACCAAAGAGACCCAGTACTTC. Amino acid sequence: CSAANTKETQYF. The rearrangement uses TRBV20-1 and TRBJ2-5; no clear D gene. The germline CDR1 and CDR2 sequences are DFQATT and SNEGSKA (reference sequence). The CDR3 consists of 12 residues. V was shortened by 6 bases and J by 3 bases, with 11 bases between the two germline ends.

The rearrangement uses TRBV18 and TRBJ2-1, with D tentatively TRBD1 (5 bases). V was cut by 3 bases and J by 7 bases, with 13 bases left in between. This CDR3 is built from 14 residues. Germline V gene sequence: CDR1 KGHSH, CDR2 LQKENI. The CDR3 DNA is TGTGCCAGCTCACCGAGAGACAGTCGAAATGAGCAGTTCTTC. Its protein product is CASSPRDSRNEQFF.

CDR3 sequence: CASSYPNLGEAFF. The DNA for the CDR3 is TGTGCCAGCAGTTACCCTAATTTGGGTGAAGCTTTCTTT. The chain recombines TRBV6-2 or TRBV6-3 with TRBJ1-1, with D uncertain. This CDR3 comprises 13 residues. V gave up 2 bases and J gave up 7 bases, with 11 bases separating them. Germline lookup yields CDR1 MNHEY and CDR2 SVGEGT.

This clonotype was observed a few times. The V call is TRBV28, the J call TRBJ2-7; D is uncertain. Between the trimmed V and J ends, which lost 7 bases and 2 bases, there was a span of 12 bases. Germline V gene data show CDR1 as MDHEN and CDR2 as SYDVKM. The CDR3 runs 13 residues. The CDR3 DNA sequence: TGTGCCAGCATAGGTGCAAGCACCTACGAGCAGTACTTC. It yields the protein CASIGASTYEQYF.

This clonotype has a count of ten or more. This chain connects TRBV10-3 to TRBJ2-3; possibly TRBD2 for D (6 bases). The CDR3 consists of 15 residues. The germline gives CDR1 ENHRY, CDR2 SYGVKD. The ends were cut back, 3 bases at V and 5 bases at J, with 15 bases in the middle. The CDR3 here is CAISEIAVGGDTQYF. The CDR3 DNA follows: TGTGCCATCAGTGAAATAGCGGTCGGGGGAGATACGCAGTATTTT.

There are many counts of this clonotype. The gene calls are TRBV7-2 and TRBJ2-1; 9 bases agree with TRBD2. The germline CDR1 and CDR2 sequences are SGHTA and FQGNSA. With 4 bases clipped from V and 7 bases from J, the junction kept 2 bases outside the gene matches. The CDR3 length is 13 residues. The CDR3 loop is CASSSLAGNEQFF. The CDR3 DNA is TGTGCCAGCAGCTCTCTAGCGGGAAATGAGCAGTTCTTC. The entire variable domain, with the rest obtained from reference TRBV7-2 and TRBJ2-1, is as follows: GAGVSQSPSNKVTEKGKDVELRCDPISGHTALYWYRQSLGQGLEFLIYFQGNSAPDKSGLPSDRFSAERTGGSVSTLTIQRTQQEDSAVYLCASSSLAGNEQFFGPGTRLTVL.

The CDR3 reads CASSGAKETQYF. CDR3 in DNA: TGTGCCAGCAGCGGGGCCAAAGAGACCCAGTACTTC. The chain joins TRBV9 to TRBJ2-5; D is undetermined. V was cut by 3 bases and J by 3 bases, with 6 bases left in between. In germline, CDR1 is SGDLS, CDR2 YYNGEE. The CDR3 runs to 12 residues.

This clonotype was seen ten or more times. The chain joins TRBV7-9 to TRBJ1-6; D gene unclear. Trimming cost V 4 bases and J 7 bases, with 14 bases left between them. The CDR3 is 15 amino acids. In germline, CDR1 is SEHNR, CDR2 FQNEAQ (reference sequence). This chain's CDR3 is CASSSSSAPNSPLHF. The CDR3 region has the DNA TGTGCCAGCAGCTCCTCTTCGGCCCCGAATTCACCCCTCCACTTT.

CDR3 sequence: CASSSSTLALTSTDTQYF. In DNA, the CDR3 is TGTGCCAGCAGCTCGTCTACCCTAGCGCTCACTAGCACAGATACGCAGTATTTT. The chain uses TRBV7-8 and TRBJ2-3; D perhaps matches TRBD2 (6 bases). Germline V gives CDR1 SGHVS, CDR2 FQNEAQ. Between the trimmed V and J ends, which lost 4 bases and 0 bases, there was a span of 20 bases. The length of the CDR3 is 18 residues.